The 25 T cell receptor beta chains listed next were all sequenced from one sample in a study of blood T cells in healthy people across ages. PCR was performed a second time for about 7 to 11 cycles using a sample-barcoded 5' primer and a J-beta primer mix. One entry per CDR3 protein results from TCRdb running MiXCR on the 5' RACE reads. The data show about a million distinct CDR3 sequences, approximately 38% seen once. The material sequenced was blood. These TCRs come from a man aged 18 to 30 in good health.

The genes are TRBV4-3 and TRBJ2-1; D gene ambiguous. The CDR3 sequence is 14 residues long. V dropped 0 bases and J dropped 6 bases, with 9 bases sitting between them. Germline-derived CDR1 and CDR2 are LGHNA and YSLEER. The CDR3 DNA follows: TGCGCCAGCAGCCAAGATCCTGAGGTCAATGAGCAGTTCTTC. Translated: CASSQDPEVNEQFF.

This clonotype has a handful of counts. The rearrangement joins TRBV6-5 to TRBJ1-6, with D perhaps TRBD1 (6 bases). This CDR3 has 17 residues. Germline loops: CDR1 MNHEY, CDR2 SVGAGI. The ends were cut back, 0 bases at V and 7 bases at J, with 16 bases in the middle. CDR3 in DNA: TGTGCCAGCAGTTACTCCCGGGACACAGTGCAGAATTCACCCCTCCACTTT. Residues: CASSYSRDTVQNSPLHF.

Only a few counts were recorded for this clonotype. The chain joins TRBV4-3 to TRBJ2-3; possible D gene TRBD1, 6 bases. Trimming pared 4 bases from V and 2 bases from J, leaving 10 bases between. From germline, CDR1 is LGHNA and CDR2 YSLEER. The CDR3 extends over 14 amino acids. The CDR3 region is CASSRQGITDTQYF. DNA of the CDR3: TGCGCCAGCAGCCGCCAGGGGATCACAGATACGCAGTATTTT.

The chain is built from TRBV10-3 and TRBJ2-5; weak D call: TRBD1 (6 bases). V was pared by 2 bases and J by 7 bases, with 11 bases between. The CDR3 spans 13 residues. Germline CDR1 and CDR2: ENHRY and SYGVKD. CDR3 region: CAISEPDRRTQYF. DNA for the CDR3: TGTGCCATCAGTGAGCCCGACAGGAGGACCCAGTACTTC.

This clonotype was counted ten times or more. The chain links TRBV12-3 or TRBV12-4 to TRBJ2-5, with D tentatively TRBD1 (5 bases). The CDR3 sequence is 12 residues long. Between the trimmed V and J ends, which lost 7 bases and 5 bases, there was a span of 11 bases. CDR3 amino acids: CASTQGSETQYF. The CDR3 DNA sequence: TGTGCCAGCACTCAGGGTTCCGAGACCCAGTACTTC.

V and J are TRBV9 and TRBJ2-7; D not certain. CDR3 length equals 15 residues. With 0 bases removed from V and 5 bases from J, the gap between germline ends came to 15 bases. The V gene's germline CDR1 is SGDLS and CDR2 YYNGEE. The CDR3 sequence is CASSVEDPMSDEQYF. In nucleotides, the CDR3 is TGTGCCAGCAGCGTAGAGGACCCCATGAGCGACGAGCAGTACTTC.

J is TRBJ2-7 and V is TRBV13, with a possible D match to TRBD1 (6 bases). Trimming cost V 4 bases and J 1 base, with 14 bases left between them. Germline loops: CDR1 PRHDT, CDR2 FYEKMQ (reference sequence). This CDR3 has 15 amino acids. In nucleotides, the CDR3 is TGTGCCAGCAGCTCCCCCCGACAGGAATCCTACGAGCAGTACTTC. Translated, it gives CASSSPRQESYEQYF.

This clonotype has ten or more counts. The chain employs TRBV7-2 and TRBJ1-2; 7 positions agree with TRBD1. This CDR3 has 15 residues. Germline lookup yields CDR1 SGHTA and CDR2 FQGNSA. V lost 2 bases to trimming and J lost 1 base; unmatched junction nucleotides: 4. CDR3 sequence reads: CASSLSGTDNYGYTF. CDR3 nucleotide sequence: TGTGCCAGCAGCTTATCCGGGACAGATAACTATGGCTACACCTTC.

This sequence joins TRBV19 and TRBJ2-3; 7 positions match TRBD2. The ends lost 3 bases at V and 2 bases at J; junction bases unmatched: 14. Germline V gene lookup returns CDR1 LNHDA and CDR2 SQIVND (reference sequence). This CDR3 comprises 18 residues. CDR3 residues: CASSMGLGGGKDTDTQYF. The CDR3, as DNA: TGTGCCAGTAGTATGGGCCTGGGGGGAGGGAAAGACACAGATACGCAGTATTTT.

This chain joins TRBV29-1 and TRBJ1-2, with D unresolved. This CDR3 has 13 amino acids. Looked up from germline, CDR1 is SQVTM and CDR2 is ANQGSEA. V lost 6 bases, J lost 7 bases, and 18 bases lay in between. As DNA, the CDR3 is TGCAGCGTACGGAGGGCGGAGATAGGTGGCTACACCTTC. Its translation: CSVRRAEIGGYTF.

Turning to this clonotype: Possible read error: a much larger clone is one base away. The chain has TRBV20-1 and TRBJ1-5; possible D gene TRBD1, 6 bases. The CDR3 extends over 14 amino acids. In germline, CDR1 is DFQATT, CDR2 SNEGSKA (reference sequence). Trimming cost V 5 bases and J 7 bases, with 18 bases left between them. CDR3 sequence: CSAPTQGREQPQHF. The CDR3 DNA sequence: TGCAGTGCTCCCACTCAGGGGAGGGAGCAGCCCCAGCATTTT.

This clonotype has only a few counts. A read error may be the cause here, since a much bigger clone is one base away. The V and J genes are TRBV20-1 and TRBJ1-2; 8 bases align to TRBD1. This CDR3 comprises 12 residues. V trimming: 5 bases; J trimming: 3 bases; junction bases outside the gene matches: 2. CDR1 DFQATT and CDR2 SNEGSKA come from the germline V gene (reference sequence). The DNA of the CDR3 is TGCAGTGCTCAGACAGGGGACTATGGCTACACCTTC. Translating gives CSAQTGDYGYTF.

This clonotype has only a few counts. The chain joins TRBV10-3 to TRBJ2-1; 7 positions agree with TRBD1. From germline, CDR1 is ENHRY and CDR2 SYGVKD. The CDR3 has 15 amino acids. Losses at the gene ends were 6 bases for V and 5 bases for J; bases not matched to a gene: 10. CDR3 loop: CAIRGVGTDNNEQFF. CDR3 DNA sequence: TGTGCCATCAGGGGGGTCGGGACAGATAACAATGAGCAGTTCTTC.

The V gene is TRBV15, the J gene TRBJ1-3, with unresolved D. The CDR3 has 12 amino acids. V was pared by 1 base and J by 4 bases, with 2 bases between. In germline, CDR1 is LNHNV, CDR2 YYDKDF (reference sequence). The CDR3 loop is CATSRAGNTIYF. As DNA, the CDR3 is TGTGCCACCAGCAGAGCAGGAAACACCATATATTTT. Variable domain in full (rest from reference TRBV15 and TRBJ1-3): DAMVIQNPRYQVTQFGKPVTLSCSQTLNHNVMYWYQQKSSQAPKLLFHYYDKDFNNEADTPDNFQSRRPNTSFCFLDIRSPGLGDTAMYLCATSRAGNTIYFGEGSWLTVV.

V usage is TRBV6-6 and J usage is TRBJ1-2, with 10 positions matching TRBD1. Per germline, CDR1 MNHNY and CDR2 SVGAGI (reference sequence). With 6 bases clipped from V and 7 bases from J, the junction kept 5 bases outside the gene matches. The CDR3 extends over 13 amino acids. The CDR3 loop is CASSNDRGRGYTF. CDR3 nucleotide sequence: TGTGCCAGCAGCAATGACAGGGGGCGTGGCTACACCTTC.

The CDR3 protein is CASSLVRAGGLYNEQFF. In DNA, the CDR3 is TGCGCCAGCAGCTTGGTTCGAGCGGGGGGGCTCTACAATGAGCAGTTCTTC. The chain employs TRBV5-1 and TRBJ2-1, with 10 nucleotides matching TRBD2. Germline trimming cut 0 bases from V and 3 bases from J; bases unmatched to any gene: 6. Germline V gene data show CDR1 as SGHRS and CDR2 as YFSETQ. This CDR3 has 17 amino acids.

This clonotype was seen a handful of times. The V gene is TRBV12-3 or TRBV12-4, the J gene TRBJ2-1; the D gene is possibly TRBD1 (5 bases). The CDR3 length is 16 residues. V was trimmed by 7 bases and J by 5 bases, leaving 21 bases between them. The CDR3 is CASTSPRARGDNEQFF. The DNA of the CDR3 is TGTGCCAGCACTTCCCCCCGGGCAAGGGGTGACAATGAGCAGTTCTTC.

This clonotype occurred once. One end of the junction varies from germline; a read error may be responsible. The J gene is TRBJ1-2, the V gene TRBV4-3; 7 nucleotides match TRBD1. Germline V gene lookup returns CDR1 LGHNA and CDR2 YSLEER. The CDR3 extends over 15 amino acids. The CDR3 nucleotides read TGCGCCGGCAGCCGAGGACAGGACGTCGGTTATGGCTACACCTTC. Translating it yields CAGSRGQDVGYGYTF.

This clonotype was seen just once. V gene TRBV29-1 combines with J gene TRBJ1-1; 8 bases agree with TRBD1. This CDR3 is 14 amino acids long. Germline V gene sequence: CDR1 SQVTM, CDR2 ANQGSEA. The CDR3 protein is CGALDRAKNTEAFF. Written as DNA, the CDR3 is TGCGGCGCCCTGGACAGGGCTAAGAACACTGAAGCTTTCTTT. The whole variable domain, remainder taken from reference TRBV29-1 and TRBJ1-1, is SAVISQKPSRDICQRGTSLTIQCQVDSQVTMMFWYRQQPGQSLTLIATANQGSEATYESGFVIDKFPISRPNLTFSTLTVSNMSPEDSSIYLCGALDRAKNTEAFFGQGTRLTVV.

The chain has TRBV20-1 and TRBJ1-2, with D perhaps matching TRBD1 (5 bases). V lost 5 bases to trimming and J lost 2 bases, with 15 bases between them. The length of the CDR3 is 14 residues. CDR1 and CDR2 (germline): DFQATT, SNEGSKA (reference sequence). The CDR3 here is CSAPGGWGNYGYTF. The DNA for the CDR3 is TGCAGTGCTCCCGGGGGTTGGGGGAACTATGGCTACACCTTC.

V usage is TRBV13 and J usage is TRBJ1-2; D unresolved. The CDR3 contains 13 residues. CDR1 and CDR2 (germline): PRHDT, FYEKMQ (reference sequence). V was cut by 0 bases and J by 7 bases, with 9 bases left in between. CDR3 sequence: CASSLGKNGGYTF. The CDR3 bases are TGTGCCAGCAGCTTAGGGAAGAACGGTGGCTACACCTTC.

This clonotype occurred a few times. The chain employs TRBV6-2 or TRBV6-3 and TRBJ1-2; no definite D call. This CDR3 contains 14 residues. The V end lost 2 bases, the J end lost 8 bases, and 15 bases lay between the germline ends. Germline lookup yields CDR1 MNHEY and CDR2 SVGEGT. The CDR3 nucleotides are TGTGCCAGCAGTTACCGGACGGACCTATACGGCTACACCTTC. Amino acid sequence: CASSYRTDLYGYTF.

With respect to this clonotype: One end of the junction does not line up with germline, which may come from a read error. The J gene is TRBJ1-6, the V gene TRBV13, with D possibly matching TRBD1 (6 bases). There are 17 residues in the CDR3. Germline V lookup: CDR1 PRHDT, CDR2 FYEKMQ (reference sequence). The CDR3 spells CACSLGGTTANNSPLHF. CDR3 nucleotide sequence: TGTGCCTGCAGCTTAGGGGGGACAACAGCAAATAATTCACCCCTCCACTTT.

The chain uses TRBV20-1 and TRBJ2-1; 7 nucleotides align to TRBD2. The CDR3 has 11 amino acids. CDR1 is DFQATT and CDR2 is SNEGSKA in the germline V gene (reference sequence). With 3 bases clipped from V and 8 bases from J, the junction kept 1 base outside the gene matches. The CDR3 region has the DNA TGCAGTGCTAGGGGGGGGGATGAGCAGTTCTTC. It codes for CSARGGDEQFF.

This clonotype was recorded a few times. The chain recombines TRBV10-3 with TRBJ1-2, with D possibly matching TRBD1 (6 bases). Trimming left V 11 bases short and J 4 bases short, with 20 bases between. The CDR3 consists of 14 residues. CDR1 is ENHRY and CDR2 is SYGVKD in the germline V gene. For the CDR3, the DNA is TGTGCCTCCCACCCGGACAGTTACCTCTATGGCTACACCTTC. It translates to CASHPDSYLYGYTF.